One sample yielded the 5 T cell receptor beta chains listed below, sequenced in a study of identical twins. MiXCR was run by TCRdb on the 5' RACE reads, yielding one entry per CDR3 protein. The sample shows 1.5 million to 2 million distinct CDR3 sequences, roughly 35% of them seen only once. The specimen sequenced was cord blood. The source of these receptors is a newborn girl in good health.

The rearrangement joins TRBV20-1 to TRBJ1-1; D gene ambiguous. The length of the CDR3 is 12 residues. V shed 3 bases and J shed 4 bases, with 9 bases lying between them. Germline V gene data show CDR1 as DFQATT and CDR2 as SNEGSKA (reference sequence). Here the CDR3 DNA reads TGCAGTGCTAGGGGGATGGCCACTGAAGCTTTCTTT. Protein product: CSARGMATEAFF.

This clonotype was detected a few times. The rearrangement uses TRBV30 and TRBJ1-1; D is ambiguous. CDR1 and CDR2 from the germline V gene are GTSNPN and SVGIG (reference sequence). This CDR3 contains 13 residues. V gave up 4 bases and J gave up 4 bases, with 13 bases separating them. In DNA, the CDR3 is TGTGCCTGGACCAAACACCAAGGCACTGAAGCTTTCTTT. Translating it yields CAWTKHQGTEAFF.

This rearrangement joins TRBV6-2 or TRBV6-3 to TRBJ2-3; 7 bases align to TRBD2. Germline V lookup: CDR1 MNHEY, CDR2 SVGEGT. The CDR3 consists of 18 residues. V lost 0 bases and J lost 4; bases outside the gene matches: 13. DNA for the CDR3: TGTGCCAGCAGTTACTCGAAATTTTTGAGCGGGAAGGCAGATACGCAGTATTTT. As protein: CASSYSKFLSGKADTQYF.

The CDR3 coding sequence is TGTGCCAGCAGCTTAGGGACTAGCGGGACGTACCCCTACGAGCAGTACTTC. Amino acid sequence: CASSLGTSGTYPYEQYF. The rearrangement links TRBV7-2 to TRBJ2-4, with 12 bases fitting TRBD2. The end of the DNA fits TRBJ2-7 better, so the J call may be wrong. This CDR3 has 17 amino acids. The germline gives CDR1 SGHTA, CDR2 FQGNSA.

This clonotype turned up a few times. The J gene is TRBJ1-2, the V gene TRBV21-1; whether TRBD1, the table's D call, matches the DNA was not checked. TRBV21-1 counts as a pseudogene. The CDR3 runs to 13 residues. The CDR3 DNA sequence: TGTGCCAGCGTTACCGGACACCTCTATGGCTACACCTTC. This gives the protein CASVTGHLYGYTF.